These T cell receptor beta chains were read from a single sample in a study of blood T cell repertoires in COVID-19. The table came from immunoSEQ multiplex PCR; TCRdb's copy has only in-frame clones and leaves some out. This sample has roughly 260,000 clones, with 88% found just once. Sequenced material: peripheral blood. The receptors originated from a man aged 55 to 69 who had recovered from COVID-19. The CDR3 runs from the conserved cysteine through the conserved F or W. The D gene is left open where the match is weak. Clone size is shown for a subset of rows, as once, few, many or a class of expanded clone.

j_call: TRBJ2-7; v_call: TRBV7-2; clone_size: -; d_call: TRBD1; cdr3_aa: CASSLSGTGGAYEQYF; cdr3_nt: TGTGCCAGCAGCCTTTCCGGGACAGGGGGCGCCTACGAGCAGTACTTC
j_call: TRBJ2-7; v_call: TRBV19; clone_size: -; d_call: -; cdr3_aa: CASSIGPGPYEQYF; cdr3_nt: TGTGCCAGTAGTATAGGTCCAGGGCCCTACGAGCAGTACTTC
j_call: TRBJ1-1; v_call: TRBV5-1; clone_size: -; d_call: -; cdr3_aa: CASSLSSGNTEAFF; cdr3_nt: TGCGCCAGCAGCTTGTCTTCAGGGAACACTGAAGCTTTCTTT
j_call: TRBJ1-5; v_call: TRBV2; clone_size: -; d_call: -; cdr3_aa: CASSARGSSNQPQHF; cdr3_nt: TGTGCCAGCAGTGCGCGGGGTAGCAGCAATCAGCCCCAGCATTTT
j_call: TRBJ2-5; v_call: TRBV9; clone_size: -; d_call: -; cdr3_aa: CASSSRGAQETQYF; cdr3_nt: TGTGCCAGCAGCTCCCGGGGAGCCCAAGAGACCCAGTACTTC
j_call: TRBJ2-7; v_call: TRBV6-1; clone_size: -; d_call: TRBD1; cdr3_aa: CASRDRGPYEQYF; cdr3_nt: TGTGCCAGCAGGGACAGGGGGCCCTACGAGCAGTACTTC
j_call: TRBJ2-6; v_call: TRBV9; clone_size: -; d_call: -; cdr3_aa: CASSPRQTSSGANVLTF; cdr3_nt: TGTGCCAGCAGCCCCAGACAGACCAGCTCTGGGGCCAACGTCCTGACTTTC
j_call: TRBJ2-1; v_call: TRBV7-2; clone_size: -; d_call: TRBD2; cdr3_aa: CASSQGLAGWGVEQFF; cdr3_nt: TGTGCCAGCAGCCAGGGACTAGCGGGTTGGGGGGTGGAGCAGTTCTTC
j_call: TRBJ2-3; v_call: TRBV14; clone_size: -; d_call: TRBD2; cdr3_aa: CASSQLGGADTTDTQYF; cdr3_nt: TGTGCCAGCAGCCAGCTCGGGGGGGCCGATACCACAGATACGCAGTATTTT
j_call: TRBJ1-1; v_call: TRBV7-9; clone_size: -; d_call: -; cdr3_aa: CASSPGTHTEAFF; cdr3_nt: TGTGCCAGCAGCCCCGGGACACACACTGAAGCTTTCTTT
j_call: TRBJ1-6; v_call: TRBV6-5; clone_size: few; d_call: -; cdr3_aa: CASSYLGSNSPLHF; cdr3_nt: TGTGCCAGCAGTTACCTAGGCAGTAATTCACCCCTCCACTTT
j_call: TRBJ2-1; v_call: TRBV14; clone_size: -; d_call: -; cdr3_aa: CASSQDRRTVSYNEQFF; cdr3_nt: TGTGCCAGCAGCCAAGATCGGAGGACCGTCTCCTACAATGAGCAGTTCTTC
j_call: TRBJ1-1; v_call: TRBV2; clone_size: once; d_call: -; cdr3_aa: CASSRGGVTEAFF; cdr3_nt: TGTGCCAGCAGTCGAGGGGGTGTCACTGAAGCTTTCTTT
j_call: TRBJ2-7; v_call: TRBV27; clone_size: few; d_call: -; cdr3_aa: CASSRGGWGYEQYF; cdr3_nt: TGTGCCAGCTCACGTGGAGGTTGGGGCTACGAGCAGTACTTC
j_call: TRBJ2-7; v_call: TRBV24-1; clone_size: -; d_call: -; cdr3_aa: CATSEADEQYF; cdr3_nt: TGTGCCACCAGTGAAGCCGACGAGCAGTACTTC
j_call: TRBJ2-2; v_call: TRBV7-7; clone_size: -; d_call: -; cdr3_aa: CASSLVVGAGTGELFF; cdr3_nt: TGTGCTAGCAGCTTAGTGGTGGGGGCGGGTACCGGGGAGCTGTTTTTT
j_call: TRBJ2-7; v_call: TRBV7-2; clone_size: once; d_call: TRBD1; cdr3_aa: CASSVSFGQAYEQYF; cdr3_nt: TGTGCCAGCAGCGTAAGCTTTGGACAGGCTTACGAGCAGTACTTC
j_call: TRBJ1-1; v_call: TRBV11-2; clone_size: -; d_call: -; cdr3_aa: CASRRRTAMNTEAFF; cdr3_nt: TGTGCCAGCAGAAGACGGACAGCAATGAACACTGAAGCTTTCTTT
j_call: TRBJ2-7; v_call: TRBV5-1; clone_size: once; d_call: -; cdr3_aa: CASSSLTGSYEQYF; cdr3_nt: TGCGCCAGCAGCTCGCTGACAGGATCGTACGAGCAGTACTTC
j_call: TRBJ2-3; v_call: TRBV14; clone_size: -; d_call: -; cdr3_aa: CASSPFYMTDTQYF; cdr3_nt: TGTGCCAGCAGCCCTTTCTATATGACAGATACGCAGTATTTT
j_call: TRBJ1-1; v_call: TRBV12-3/TRBV12-4; clone_size: -; d_call: TRBD1; cdr3_aa: CAINRGGTEAFF; cdr3_nt: TGTGCCATAAACAGGGGAGGCACTGAAGCTTTCTTT
j_call: TRBJ2-5; v_call: TRBV7-9; clone_size: -; d_call: TRBD2; cdr3_aa: CASSRADGGGGETQYF; cdr3_nt: TGTGCCAGCAGCCGCGCCGACGGGGGGGGCGGGGAGACCCAGTACTTC
j_call: TRBJ2-2; v_call: TRBV9; clone_size: -; d_call: -; cdr3_aa: CASSTWGLNTGELFF; cdr3_nt: TGTGCCAGCAGCACGTGGGGGCTGAACACCGGGGAGCTGTTTTTT
j_call: TRBJ1-4; v_call: TRBV10-3; clone_size: once; d_call: -; cdr3_aa: CAISELDSQNEKLFF; cdr3_nt: TGTGCCATCAGTGAGTTGGACAGCCAGAATGAAAAACTGTTTTTT
j_call: TRBJ1-5; v_call: TRBV19; clone_size: -; d_call: -; cdr3_aa: CASSTPQRGNNQPQHF; cdr3_nt: TGTGCCAGTAGTACGCCACAAAGGGGCAATAATCAGCCCCAGCATTTT
j_call: TRBJ2-3; v_call: TRBV3-1/TRBV3-2; clone_size: -; d_call: TRBD2; cdr3_aa: CASSRSGGSTDTQYF; cdr3_nt: TGTGCCAGCAGCCGGTCGGGGGGGAGCACAGATACGCAGTATTTT
j_call: TRBJ2-1; v_call: TRBV5-4; clone_size: -; d_call: -; cdr3_aa: CASSPTRGNEQFF; cdr3_nt: TGTGCCAGCAGCCCGACTAGAGGCAATGAGCAGTTCTTC